The table lists the clone carrying this T cell receptor beta chain with many counts. Its cognate antigen is unknown. The entry originates in a study of molecular identifiers for immune sequencing clone quantification. Study-wide results and caveats: Sizes of clones that are highly expanded could be underestimated (if identical TCR molecules share a barcode).

As CD8+CD4-CCR7+CD45RA+ cells, naive CD8 T cells were sorted. In preparing bulk TCR libraries, previously described methods and listed TCR primers were used. TCRdb redid the calling of the PCR reads with MiXCR, one entry per CDR3 protein. The table includes fewer than 350,000 distinct CDR3 sequences, about 21% detected once. CDR1 MGHRA and CDR2 YSYEKL come from the germline V gene. The CDR3 totals 14 residues. The V gene lost 3 bases and the J gene lost 4 bases, with 13 bases spanning the gap. The sequence derives from a human donor in good health. Some libraries in this study had Jurkat cell RNA spiked in. The sequenced sample consisted of naive CD8+ T cells from blood, with Jurkat cell RNA spiked in. The subset here: FACS-sorted CD8+CD4-CCR7+CD45RA+ naive T cells. V gene TRBV4-1 combines with J gene TRBJ2-7; D is possibly TRBD2 (6 bases). This chain's CDR3 is CASSHAVEGYEQYF. As DNA, the CDR3 is TGCGCCAGCAGCCACGCCGTGGAGGGGTACGAGCAGTACTTC.